This T cell receptor beta chain derives from a study of neurological immune-mediated disorders. The cDNA was generated through 5'RACE incorporating 10-nucleotide random UMIs. Using its own MiXCR run on the 5' RACE reads, TCRdb lists one record per CDR3 protein. The table has 50,000 to 60,000 distinct CDR3 sequences, 2% to 2.5% seen once. CDR1 MNHEY and CDR2 SVGEGT come from the germline V gene. V dropped 2 bases and J dropped 2 bases, with 10 bases sitting between them. The CDR3 consists of 15 residues. This clonotype was observed many times. The receptor comes from a man over 45 with multiple sclerosis. The V call is TRBV6-2 or TRBV6-3, the J call TRBJ1-5, with D possibly TRBD1 on 5 matching bases. Sequenced sample: PBMCs. CDR3 sequence: CASSYGSGRNQPQHF. The CDR3 DNA follows: TGTGCCAGCAGTTACGGTTCAGGGCGCAATCAGCCCCAGCATTTT.